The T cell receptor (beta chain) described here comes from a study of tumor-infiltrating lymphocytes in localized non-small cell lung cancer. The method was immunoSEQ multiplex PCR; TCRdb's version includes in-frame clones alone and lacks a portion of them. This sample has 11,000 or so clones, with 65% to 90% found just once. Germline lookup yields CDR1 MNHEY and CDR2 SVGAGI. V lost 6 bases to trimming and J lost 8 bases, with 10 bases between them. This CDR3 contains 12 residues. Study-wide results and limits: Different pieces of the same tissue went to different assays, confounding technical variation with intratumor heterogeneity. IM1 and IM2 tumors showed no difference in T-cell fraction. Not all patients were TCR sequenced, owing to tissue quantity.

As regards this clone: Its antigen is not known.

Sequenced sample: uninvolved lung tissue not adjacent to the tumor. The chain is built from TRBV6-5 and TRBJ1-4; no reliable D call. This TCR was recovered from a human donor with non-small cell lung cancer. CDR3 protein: CASSTGWEKLFF. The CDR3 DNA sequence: TGTGCCAGCAGCACGGGATGGGAAAAACTGTTTTTT.